This passage covers 27 T cell receptor beta chains from one sample sequenced in a study of T cell responses to AZD1222 COVID-19 vaccine. Assay: immunoSEQ multiplex PCR; the TCRdb copy retains only in-frame clones and omits some. The profile covers about 200,000 clones, with roughly 92% appearing a single time and around 3.6% taken by the ten largest. The sequencing used peripheral blood, collected 28 days after the second dose of the MenACWY control vaccine. The receptors derive from an adult who received the MenACWY meningococcal vaccine as a control.

The chain has TRBV4-1 and TRBJ1-4, with 7 bases lining up with TRBD1. Germline CDR1 MGHRA, CDR2 YSYEKL. The CDR3 loop spans 15 amino acids. The trim removed 4 bases at V and 4 bases at J, leaving 6 bases unmatched. The CDR3 is CASSPQGRNNEKLFF. CDR3 DNA: TGCGCCAGCAGCCCACAGGGGCGAAATAATGAAAAACTGTTTTTT.

The rearrangement links TRBV6-5 to TRBJ1-1; 10 nucleotides line up with TRBD1. Germline V gene lookup returns CDR1 MNHEY and CDR2 SVGAGI. The CDR3 covers 16 residues. Trimming removed 4 bases from V and 1 base from J; junction bases left unmatched: 6. Here the CDR3 DNA reads TGTGCCAGCAGTTCTCCTAGGACAGGGGGGAACACTGAAGCTTTCTTT. It yields the protein CASSSPRTGGNTEAFF.

The rearrangement uses TRBV21-1 and TRBJ1-5. TRBV21-1 is a pseudogene locus. The CDR3 covers 13 residues. The CDR3 region has the DNA TGTGCCAGCAGCGGGACCTTCAATCAGCCCCAGCATTTT. Translated: CASSGTFNQPQHF.

This clone was seen just once. V gene TRBV19 combines with J gene TRBJ1-6; no firm D call. V was pared by 4 bases and J by 7 bases, with 11 bases between. This CDR3 contains 14 residues. CDR1 is LNHDA, CDR2 SQIVND, per germline (reference sequence). The CDR3 loop reads CASSTTPDNSPLHF. The CDR3 DNA is TGTGCCAGTAGTACGACCCCCGACAATTCACCCCTCCACTTT.

This clone was counted at least ten times. CDR3 amino acids: CASSQGARSIRAFF. The CDR3 nucleotides read TGTGCCAGCAGCCAAGGTGCCAGGTCGATAAGAGCTTTCTTT. The chain links TRBV14 to TRBJ1-1; unclear D gene. This CDR3 spans 14 amino acids. The germline V gene has CDR1 SGHDN and CDR2 FVKESK. V was cut by 1 base and J by 10 bases, with 16 bases left in between.

This chain links TRBV30 with TRBJ1-1, with 9 bases lining up with TRBD1. The junction had 8 bases not matched to a gene; V was cut back by 3 bases and J by 12 bases. Germline values: CDR1 GTSNPN, CDR2 SVGIG (reference sequence). The CDR3 sequence is 12 residues long. For the CDR3, the DNA is TGTGCCTGGAGCCCCGGACAGGGGAGATCTTTCTTT. It is translated as CAWSPGQGRSFF.

The chain links TRBV29-1 to TRBJ2-1; 9 positions match TRBD1. The CDR3 totals 14 residues. Germline V gives CDR1 SQVTM, CDR2 ANQGSEA. With V trimmed by 4 bases and J by 6 bases, 7 bases remained unmatched. The CDR3 region has the DNA TGCAGCGTTGGGATGACAGGGGGTCGCAATGAGCAGTTCTTC. It translates to CSVGMTGGRNEQFF.

The chain joins TRBV9 to TRBJ2-7; 11 bases map to TRBD2. The CDR3 covers 17 residues. Germline V gene lookup returns CDR1 SGDLS and CDR2 YYNGEE. J gave up 7 bases and V 4 bases, and 16 bases lay outside the gene matches. The chain's CDR3 is CASSSGLAGWAAGEQYF. The CDR3 DNA reads as TGTGCCAGCAGCTCAGGACTAGCGGGTTGGGCCGCGGGAGAGCAGTACTTC.

Only one count was recorded for this clone. The rearrangement joins TRBV27 to TRBJ1-3, with a tentative D call TRBD1 (5 bases). Trimming removed 5 bases from V and 2 bases from J, with 16 bases in between. The CDR3 spans 16 residues. The germline gives CDR1 MNHEY, CDR2 SMNVEV (reference sequence). For the CDR3, the DNA is TGTGCCAGCAGTAAAACCGGGACTATGGCTGGAAACACCATATATTTT. It encodes CASSKTGTMAGNTIYF.

J is TRBJ1-2 and V is TRBV19; D gene uncertain. Trimming took 5 bases from V and 6 from J, leaving 10 bases between them. This CDR3 region has 12 residues. The V gene's germline CDR1 is LNHDA and CDR2 SQIVND (reference sequence). For the CDR3, the DNA is TGTGCCAGTAGTCTGGGTTATCATGGCTACACCTTC. Translated, it gives CASSLGYHGYTF.

The chain recombines TRBV3-1 (or the pseudogene TRBV3-2) with TRBJ2-2; 13 bases match TRBD2. The CDR3 spans 20 residues. Looked up from germline, CDR1 is LGHDT and CDR2 is YNNKEL (reference sequence). Trimming removed 5 bases from V and 0 bases from J; junction bases left unmatched: 12. CDR3 coding DNA: TGTGCCAGCAGCAAAGGACTAGCGGGAGTGGCCGTGGCGAACACCGGGGAGCTGTTTTTT. Protein product: CASSKGLAGVAVANTGELFF.

The chain employs TRBV30 and TRBJ1-5; TRBD1 might be the D (6 bases). Per the germline V gene, CDR1 is GTSNPN and CDR2 is SVGIG (reference sequence). CDR3 size: 13 residues. Trimming removed 2 bases from V and 7 bases from J, with 12 bases in between. The CDR3 nucleotides read TGTGCCTGGAGTCCGGGGAGGGGGCAGCCCCAGCATTTT. Protein: CAWSPGRGQPQHF.

The rearrangement links TRBV7-3 to TRBJ1-6; the D gene is possibly TRBD1 (5 bases). V lost 3 bases to trimming and J lost 5 bases, with 11 bases between them. Germline V gene data show CDR1 as SGHTA and CDR2 as FQGTGA. This CDR3 region has 15 residues. CDR3 amino acids: CASSFARGNNSPLHF. The DNA of the CDR3 is TGTGCCAGCAGCTTTGCTAGGGGCAATAATTCACCCCTCCACTTT.

J is TRBJ1-6 and V is TRBV18, with TRBD1 as a possible D gene (5 bases). V was pared by 1 base and J by 7 bases, with 20 bases between. The CDR3 loop spans 18 amino acids. The germline CDR1 and CDR2 sequences are KGHSH and LQKENI. The CDR3: CASSPLPPDVQANSPLHF. DNA for the CDR3: TGTGCCAGCTCACCACTCCCCCCCGACGTACAGGCAAATTCACCCCTCCACTTT.

V and J are TRBV13 and TRBJ1-6; 8 positions match TRBD1. Germline trimming cut 5 bases from V and 7 bases from J; bases unmatched to any gene: 7. The CDR3 is 15 residues long. From germline, CDR1 is PRHDT and CDR2 FYEKMQ (reference sequence). The CDR3 DNA reads as TGTGCCAGCAGCCCTCGACAGGGGTCGAATTCACCCCTCCACTTT. Translation: CASSPRQGSNSPLHF.

The chain links TRBV20-1 to TRBJ2-5, with D perhaps given as TRBD1 or TRBD2 (5 bases each). This CDR3 has 15 residues. The V gene lost 3 bases and the J gene lost 3 bases, with 17 bases spanning the gap. Germline V gene lookup returns CDR1 DFQATT and CDR2 SNEGSKA (reference sequence). CDR3 region: CSASGQGRLEETQYF. In DNA form, the CDR3 reads TGCAGTGCTAGTGGCCAGGGACGCCTGGAAGAGACCCAGTACTTC.

The V and J genes are TRBV12-3 or TRBV12-4 and TRBJ1-2; 7 bases align to TRBD1. With 6 bases clipped from V and 2 bases from J, the junction kept 0 bases outside the gene matches. The length of the CDR3 is 12 residues. The CDR3 DNA reads TGTGCCAGCAGGGGACAGAACTATGGCTACACCTTC. Translated, it gives CASRGQNYGYTF.

Here the CDR3 reads CATAPGQETQYF. The CDR3 DNA reads as TGTGCCACCGCTCCGGGCCAAGAGACCCAGTACTTC. The chain links TRBV25-1 to TRBJ2-5; D is ambiguous. V lost 10 bases, J lost 1 base, and 10 bases lay in between. The CDR3 extends over 12 amino acids. Germline V gives CDR1 MGHDK, CDR2 SYGVNS.

V and J are TRBV6-2 or TRBV6-3 and TRBJ1-2, with D unresolved. CDR1 is MNHEY and CDR2 is SVGEGT in the germline V gene. With 6 bases removed from V and 7 bases from J, the gap between germline ends came to 15 bases. This CDR3 is 13 amino acids long. CDR3 in amino acids: CASSNPGPSGYTF. CDR3 nucleotides: TGTGCCAGCAGCAATCCGGGCCCCTCTGGCTACACCTTC.

This clone was detected once. J is TRBJ1-6 and V is TRBV30; 9 bases align to TRBD1. Germline lookup yields CDR1 GTSNPN and CDR2 SVGIG (reference sequence). The CDR3 has 15 amino acids. With V trimmed by 4 bases and J by 9 bases, 10 bases remained unmatched. For the CDR3, the DNA is TGTGCCTGGATGTTTGGACAGGGGTTAAGTTCACCCCTCCACTTT. Translating it yields CAWMFGQGLSSPLHF. The complete variable domain, with remaining parts taken from reference TRBV30 and TRBJ1-6, reads SQTIHQWPATLVQPVGSPLSLECTVEGTSNPNLYWYRQAAGRGLQLLFYSVGIGQISSEVPQNLSASRPQDRQFILSSKKLLLSDSGFYLCAWMFGQGLSSPLHFGNGTRLTVT.

The chain combines TRBV5-4 with TRBJ2-5; 8 bases map to TRBD1. CDR3 length: 14 residues. The trim removed 4 bases at V and 0 bases at J, leaving 2 bases unmatched. Germline CDR1 reads SGHNT; CDR2 reads YYREEE (reference sequence). In DNA, the CDR3 is TGTGCCAGCAGCCAGGGACAGGACCAAGAGACCCAGTACTTC. It codes for CASSQGQDQETQYF.

This clone was observed a few times. The J gene is TRBJ2-1, the V gene TRBV4-1; D gene uncertain. Trimming left V 3 bases short and J 0 bases short, with 9 bases between. CDR3 size: 15 residues. Germline V lookup: CDR1 MGHRA, CDR2 YSYEKL. CDR3 nucleotide sequence: TGCGCCAGCAGCCACAGGATAAGCTCCTACAATGAGCAGTTCTTC. Translating it yields CASSHRISSYNEQFF.

The chain has TRBV7-2 and TRBJ1-2, with a possible D match to TRBD1 (6 bases). V gave up 6 bases and J gave up 7 bases, with 18 bases separating them. This CDR3 region has 14 residues. CDR1 SGHTA and CDR2 FQGNSA come from the germline V gene. The CDR3 loop reads CASSPALGAGGYTF. The CDR3 nucleotides are TGTGCCAGCAGTCCCGCCTTGGGGGCCGGTGGCTACACCTTC.

CDR3 nucleotides: TGTGCCAGCTCACCTTTCCGGTCGTCGGTGAGCAATCAGCCCCAGCATTTT. Protein: CASSPFRSSVSNQPQHF. This chain uses TRBV18 with TRBJ1-5; D uncertain. Germline lookup yields CDR1 KGHSH and CDR2 LQKENI. The CDR3 totals 17 residues. Trimming removed 3 bases from V and 1 base from J, with 16 bases in between.

The chain recombines TRBV6-4 with TRBJ1-1; 7 bases match TRBD1. Unmatched junction bases numbered 4, after V lost 0 bases and J lost 0 bases. This CDR3 region has 16 residues. Germline V gene lookup returns CDR1 MRHNA and CDR2 SNTAGT. This CDR3 reads CASSDSRGQMNTEAFF. The CDR3 DNA is TGTGCCAGCAGTGACTCCCGGGGACAGATGAACACTGAAGCTTTCTTT.

This sequence joins TRBV7-9 and TRBJ2-1; no definite D call. V lost 2 bases, J lost 9 bases, and 11 bases lay in between. This CDR3 is built from 13 residues. Germline V gives CDR1 SEHNR, CDR2 FQNEAQ (reference sequence). The CDR3 coding sequence is TGTGCCAGCAGCTTATACCGAGGCCCTGAGCAGTTCTTC. It specifies CASSLYRGPEQFF.

This rearrangement joins TRBV29-1 to TRBJ1-1, with a weak D call TRBD1 (6 bases). Germline assignment: CDR1 SQVTM and CDR2 ANQGSEA. The V end lost 3 bases, the J end lost 4 bases, and 15 bases lay between the germline ends. The CDR3 runs to 14 residues. The CDR3 protein is CSVDARGEGTEAFF. CDR3 nucleotide sequence: TGCAGCGTTGATGCTAGGGGGGAAGGCACTGAAGCTTTCTTT.